Below are 23 T cell receptor beta chains sequenced from a single sample in a study of technical replicates of blood from several donors. Produced via immunoSEQ multiplex PCR; TCRdb's table is partial and in-frame only. The sample yields approximately 81,000 clones, approximately 96% seen once. The sequenced material came from T cells isolated from PBMCs. These receptors were taken from a human donor in good health.

The chain combines TRBV9 with TRBJ2-1; TRBD1 matches at 9 bases. V shed 1 base, J shed 3 bases, and the junction held 5 bases outside the gene matches. The germline CDR1 and CDR2 sequences are SGDLS and YYNGEE. There are 16 residues in the CDR3. The CDR3 sequence is CASSVRDREVYNEQFF. In DNA form, the CDR3 reads TGTGCCAGCAGCGTACGGGACAGGGAGGTCTACAATGAGCAGTTCTTC.

The V gene is TRBV5-4, the J gene TRBJ2-3, with 9 bases identical to TRBD1. J gave up 4 bases and V 10 bases, and 10 bases lay outside the gene matches. The CDR3 extends over 14 amino acids. Germline-derived CDR1 and CDR2 are SGHNT and YYREEE (reference sequence). CDR3 sequence: CASAGDREADTQYF. CDR3 nucleotide sequence: TGTGCCTCTGCGGGGGACAGGGAGGCAGATACGCAGTATTTT.

This chain links TRBV13 with TRBJ2-7; TRBD2 matches 8 bases. J lost 3 bases, V lost 6 bases, and 10 bases had no gene match. The CDR3 is made up of 15 amino acids. In germline, CDR1 is PRHDT, CDR2 FYEKMQ (reference sequence). The CDR3 nucleotides are TGTGCCAGCAGGCCTGGGGTAGCGGGATTCTACGAGCAGTACTTC. It codes for CASRPGVAGFYEQYF.

The V gene is TRBV23-1, the J gene TRBJ2-3; the match to TRBD1 covers 9 bases. TRBV23-1 is noted as an ORF with a role that remains uncertain. With 7 bases clipped from V and 7 bases from J, the junction kept 6 bases outside the gene matches. The CDR3 loop spans 13 amino acids. Written as DNA, the CDR3 is TGCGCCAGCATCTTACAGGGGGCAAATACGCAGTATTTT. This codes for CASILQGANTQYF.

The CDR3, as DNA: TGCGCCAGCAGCCAACCTCCCCTAAGAGCGGGAGGAATAAGTAGCACAGATACGCAGTATTTT. This sequence encodes CASSQPPLRAGGISSTDTQYF. This chain uses TRBV4-1 with TRBJ2-3; TRBD2 matches at 9 bases. This CDR3 has 21 residues. The J segment lost 0 bases and the V segment lost 2 bases, leaving 18 bases of the junction unmatched. Germline CDR1 is MGHRA and CDR2 is YSYEKL.

The chain has TRBV5-8 and TRBJ1-1, with D unresolved. Germline V CDR1 and CDR2: SGHTS, YDEGEE. V was pared by 1 base and J by 7 bases, with 5 bases between. The CDR3 contains 11 residues. This CDR3 is CASSLTVEAFF. The CDR3, as DNA: TGTGCCAGCAGCTTGACGGTTGAAGCTTTCTTT.

The chain joins TRBV28 to TRBJ1-3, with 10 nucleotides matching TRBD1. Trimming took 6 bases from V and 7 from J; bases not matched to a gene: 3. The CDR3 covers 13 residues. Germline loops: CDR1 MDHEN, CDR2 SYDVKM. The CDR3 DNA follows: TGTGCCAGCAGGTTGGACAGGGGGAACACCATATATTTT. As protein: CASRLDRGNTIYF. The whole variable domain, remainder taken from reference TRBV28 and TRBJ1-3, is DVKVTQSSRYLVKRTGEKVFLECVQDMDHENMFWYRQDPGLGLRLIYFSYDVKMKEKGDIPEGYSVSREKKERFSLILESASTNQTSMYLCASRLDRGNTIYFGEGSWLTVV.

V usage is TRBV7-6 and J usage is TRBJ2-7; 9 nucleotides align to TRBD1. CDR3 size: 14 residues. Germline lookup yields CDR1 SGHVS and CDR2 FNYEAQ. Trimming at V came to 5 bases and at J to 3 bases, leaving 5 bases not matched to a gene. The CDR3 DNA sequence: TGTGCCAGCAGCGCCGGACAGGGGTTCTACGAGCAGTACTTC. Amino acid sequence: CASSAGQGFYEQYF.

In the case of this clone: An end of the junction differs from the germline gene, which may be a read error. The chain has TRBV10-3 and TRBJ1-2; 10 bases fit TRBD1. The CDR3 loop spans 14 amino acids. In germline, CDR1 is ENHRY, CDR2 SYGVKD. CDR3 DNA sequence: TGTGCCATCACTGAGACAGGGGGCATGAATGGCTACACCTTC. This codes for CAITETGGMNGYTF.

The chain links TRBV5-1 to TRBJ2-1; the match to TRBD2 covers 13 bases. The CDR3 totals 17 residues. The V gene end was trimmed by 0 bases and the J gene end by 3 bases; junction bases not matched to a gene: 3. Germline CDR1 SGHRS, CDR2 YFSETQ. CDR3 DNA sequence: TGCGCCAGCAGCTTGGGACTAGCGGGAGGCCACTACAATGAGCAGTTCTTC. Protein: CASSLGLAGGHYNEQFF.

This rearrangement joins TRBV6-5 to TRBJ2-7; the D gene is possibly TRBD2 (6 bases). The V end lost 7 bases, the J end lost 6 bases, and 22 bases lay between the germline ends. CDR1 is MNHEY, CDR2 SVGAGI, per germline. CDR3 size: 15 residues. The CDR3 coding sequence is TGTGCCAGCACCGAGGATGGGGGGAATTTTCTCGAGCAGTACTTC. Translated: CASTEDGGNFLEQYF.

The chain recombines TRBV30 with TRBJ1-1, with a possible D match to TRBD1 (6 bases). The CDR3 is made up of 14 amino acids. The V end lost 5 bases, the J end lost 7 bases, and 20 bases lay between the germline ends. Germline CDR1 GTSNPN, CDR2 SVGIG (reference sequence). The CDR3 loop is CAWWGPNRVYEAFF. DNA for the CDR3: TGTGCCTGGTGGGGACCCAACAGGGTTTATGAAGCTTTCTTT.

A single count supports this clone. V is TRBV4-3 and J is TRBJ2-1; 9 nucleotides agree with TRBD2. Per the germline V gene, CDR1 is LGHNA and CDR2 is YSLEER. Trimming cost V 0 bases and J 2 bases; bases outside gene matches: 8. The CDR3 is 18 residues long. For the CDR3, the DNA is TGCGCCAGCAGCCAAGAAGGGATAGCGGGAGAAACCTACAATGAGCAGTTCTTC. It codes for CASSQEGIAGETYNEQFF.

The chain combines TRBV20-1 with TRBJ1-1, with D hard to call. The CDR3 consists of 9 residues. CDR1 DFQATT and CDR2 SNEGSKA come from the germline V gene (reference sequence). Trimming removed 6 bases at V and 7 bases at J, with 6 bases between. As DNA, the CDR3 is TGCAGTGCAGGACTTGAAGCTTTCTTT. It is translated as CSAGLEAFF.

The chain recombines TRBV25-1 with TRBJ2-7; D remains ambiguous. The ends were cut back, 4 bases at V and 4 bases at J, with 5 bases in the middle. This CDR3 comprises 11 residues. Germline assignment: CDR1 MGHDK and CDR2 SYGVNS. The chain's CDR3 is CASSGGYEQYF. For the CDR3, the DNA is TGTGCCAGCAGTGGAGGTTACGAGCAGTACTTC.

The V gene is TRBV11-2, the J gene TRBJ1-1; weak D call: TRBD1 (5 bases). Germline V CDR1 and CDR2: SGHAT, FQNNGV. Trimming cost V 1 base and J 4 bases, with 13 bases left between them. The CDR3 extends over 15 amino acids. Here the CDR3 reads CASSLVGGMITEAFF. The CDR3 DNA sequence: TGTGCCAGCAGCTTAGTTGGGGGGATGATCACTGAAGCTTTCTTT.

The chain is built from TRBV12-5 and TRBJ1-5; no definite D call. V shed 3 bases and J shed 7 bases, with 10 bases lying between them. The CDR3 is 13 amino acids. CDR1 LGHNT and CDR2 FRNRAP come from the germline V gene. The CDR3 sequence: CASGLSLGQPQHF. The CDR3 DNA sequence: TGTGCTAGTGGTTTATCTCTCGGGCAGCCCCAGCATTTT.

This chain connects TRBV29-1 to TRBJ2-1; D call uncertain. Germline lookup yields CDR1 SQVTM and CDR2 ANQGSEA. Trimming removed 2 bases from V and 0 bases from J, with 14 bases in between. The CDR3 loop spans 16 amino acids. The CDR3, as DNA: TGCAGCGTTGAACCGGCGGCATTCACCTCCTACAATGAGCAGTTCTTC. Encoded protein: CSVEPAAFTSYNEQFF.

The V call is TRBV9, the J call TRBJ2-7, with D perhaps matching TRBD1 (6 bases). V was pared by 2 bases and J by 7 bases, with 19 bases between. Germline values: CDR1 SGDLS, CDR2 YYNGEE. CDR3 length: 15 residues. This chain's CDR3 is CASSVSPGHAWEQYF. CDR3 DNA sequence: TGTGCCAGCAGCGTCAGCCCGGGACACGCTTGGGAGCAGTACTTC.

The chain combines TRBV6-6 with TRBJ2-5, with D perhaps TRBD1 (6 bases). CDR1 is MNHNY and CDR2 is SVGAGI in the germline V gene (reference sequence). The CDR3 loop spans 15 amino acids. V was clipped by 3 bases and J by 4 bases, with 15 bases between them. In nucleotides, the CDR3 is TGTGCCAGCAGTTATCAGGGAGAGGGGGTAGAGACCCAGTACTTC. It is translated as CASSYQGEGVETQYF.

This chain joins TRBV18 and TRBJ1-5; D not certain. The CDR3 has 14 amino acids. In germline, CDR1 is KGHSH, CDR2 LQKENI. Trimming removed 2 bases from V and 4 bases from J, with 9 bases in between. Here the CDR3 DNA reads TGTGCCAGCTCACCAAGTGGCTGGAATCAGCCCCAGCATTTT. Encoded protein: CASSPSGWNQPQHF.

The CDR3 DNA reads as TGTGCCAGCAGCTTAGGGGGGACAGAGGAAGCTTTCTTT. Protein sequence: CASSLGGTEEAFF. The V and J genes are TRBV7-9 and TRBJ1-1; TRBD1 matches 7 bases. Germline V gives CDR1 SEHNR, CDR2 FQNEAQ (reference sequence). V lost 1 base and J lost 8; bases outside the gene matches: 4. This CDR3 has 13 residues.

J is TRBJ2-1 and V is TRBV30, with 9 bases identical to TRBD1. The CDR3 runs 15 residues. Trimming removed 3 bases from V and 8 bases from J; junction bases left unmatched: 11. Per germline, CDR1 GTSNPN and CDR2 SVGIG (reference sequence). The CDR3 is CAWSNTGGWIDEQFF. CDR3 DNA sequence: TGTGCCTGGAGCAACACAGGGGGCTGGATCGATGAGCAGTTCTTC.